This T cell receptor (beta chain) was recovered during a study of STAT5B mutations in CD4+ large granular lymphocyte leukemia. Study findings and constraints: The CD4+ versus CD8+ T-LGLL clonality difference may reflect limited sample size.

This clone was detected only a few times. Its target is not known. Buffy coats from healthy blood donors served as controls. CDR3 length: 13 amino acids. Trimming left V 3 bases short and J 0 bases short, with 4 bases between. Looked up from germline, CDR1 is SGHDT and CDR2 is YYEEEE. Measured with immunoSEQ multiplex PCR; TCRdb has only the in-frame clones, and not every one. The sample contains about 30,000 clones, more than 75% of which appear only once. The genes are TRBV5-6 and TRBJ1-5; D remains ambiguous. The sequence derives from a human donor in good health. Material: CD4+ T cells from blood buffy coats. The CDR3 sequence: CASSSYSNQPQHF. The CDR3, as DNA: TGTGCCAGCAGCTCTTATAGCAATCAGCCCCAGCATTTT.